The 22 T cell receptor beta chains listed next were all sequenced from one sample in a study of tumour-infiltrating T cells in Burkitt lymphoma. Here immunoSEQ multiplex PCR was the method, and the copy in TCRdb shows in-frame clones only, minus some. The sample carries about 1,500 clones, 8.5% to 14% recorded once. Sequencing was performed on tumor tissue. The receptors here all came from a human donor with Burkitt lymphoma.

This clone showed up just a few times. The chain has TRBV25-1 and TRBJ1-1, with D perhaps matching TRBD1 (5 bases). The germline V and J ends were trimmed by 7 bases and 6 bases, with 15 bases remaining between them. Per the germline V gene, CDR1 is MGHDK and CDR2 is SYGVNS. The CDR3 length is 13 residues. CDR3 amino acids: CASTGTSGAEAFF. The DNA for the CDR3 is TGTGCCAGCACCGGGACTTCGGGGGCTGAAGCTTTCTTT. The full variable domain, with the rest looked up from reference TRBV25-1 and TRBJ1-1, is EADIYQTPRYLVIGTGKKITLECSQTMGHDKMYWYQQDPGMELHLIHYSYGVNSTEKGDLSSESTVSRIRTEHFPLTLESARPSHTSQYLCASTGTSGAEAFFGQGTRLTVV.

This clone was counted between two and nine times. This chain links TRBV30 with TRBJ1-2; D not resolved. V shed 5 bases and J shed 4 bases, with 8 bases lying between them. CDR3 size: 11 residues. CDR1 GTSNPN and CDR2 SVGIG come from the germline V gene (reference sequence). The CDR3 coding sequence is TGTGCCTGGGAGCGGGGCTATGGCTACACCTTC. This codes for CAWERGYGYTF.

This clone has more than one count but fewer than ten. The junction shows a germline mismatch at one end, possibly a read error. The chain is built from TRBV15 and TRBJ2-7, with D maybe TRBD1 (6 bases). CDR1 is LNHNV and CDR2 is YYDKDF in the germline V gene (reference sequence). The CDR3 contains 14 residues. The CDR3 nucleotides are TGTGCCACCAGCAGAGACAGGGGCTCCAACGAGCAGTACTTC. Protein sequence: CATSRDRGSNEQYF.

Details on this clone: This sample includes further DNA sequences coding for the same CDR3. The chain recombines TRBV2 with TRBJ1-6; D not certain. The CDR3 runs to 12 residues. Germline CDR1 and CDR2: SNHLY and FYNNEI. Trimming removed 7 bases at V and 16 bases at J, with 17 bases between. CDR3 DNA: TGTGCCAGCACCTCTTGGGTCGTGTCTCTCCACTTT. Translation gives CASTSWVVSLHF.

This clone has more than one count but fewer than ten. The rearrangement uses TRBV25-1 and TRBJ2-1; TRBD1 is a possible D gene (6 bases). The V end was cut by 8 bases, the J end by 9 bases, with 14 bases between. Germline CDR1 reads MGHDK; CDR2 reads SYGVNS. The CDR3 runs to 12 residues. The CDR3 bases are TGTGCCAGCCTAGACAGGAGACGTGAGCAGTTCTTC. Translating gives CASLDRRREQFF.

CDR3 sequence: CASSSHRVSSSYNEQFF. The CDR3 region has the DNA TGTGCCAGCAGCTCGCACAGGGTGTCGAGCTCCTACAATGAGCAGTTCTTC. This rearrangement joins TRBV7-9 to TRBJ2-1; perhaps TRBD1 as D (6 bases). Germline CDR1 SEHNR, CDR2 FQNEAQ (reference sequence). V dropped 4 bases and J dropped 0 bases, with 16 bases sitting between them. CDR3 length: 17 amino acids.

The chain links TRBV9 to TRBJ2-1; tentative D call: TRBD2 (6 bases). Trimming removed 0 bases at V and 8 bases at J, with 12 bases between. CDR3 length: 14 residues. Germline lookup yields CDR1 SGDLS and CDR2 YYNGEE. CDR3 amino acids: CASSVGGGKDEQFF. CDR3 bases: TGTGCCAGCAGCGTAGGTGGCGGGAAAGATGAGCAGTTCTTC. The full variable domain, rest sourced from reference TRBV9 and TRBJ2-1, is DSGVTQTPKHLITATGQRVTLRCSPRSGDLSVYWYQQSLDQGLQFLIQYYNGEERAKGNILERFSAQQFPDLHSELNLSSLELGDSALYFCASSVGGGKDEQFFGPGTRLTVL.

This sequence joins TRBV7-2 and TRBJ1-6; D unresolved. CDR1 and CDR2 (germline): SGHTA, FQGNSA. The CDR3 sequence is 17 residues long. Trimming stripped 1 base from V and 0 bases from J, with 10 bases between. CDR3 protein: CASSLGGESSYNSPLHF. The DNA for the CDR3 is TGTGCCAGCAGCTTAGGTGGGGAGAGCTCCTATAATTCACCCCTCCACTTT.

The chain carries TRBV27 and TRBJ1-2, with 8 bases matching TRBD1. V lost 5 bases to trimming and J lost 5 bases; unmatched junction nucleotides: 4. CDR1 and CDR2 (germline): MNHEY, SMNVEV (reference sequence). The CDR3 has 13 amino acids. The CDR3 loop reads CASSVRGPYGYTF. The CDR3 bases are TGTGCCAGCAGTGTCAGGGGGCCGTATGGCTACACCTTC.

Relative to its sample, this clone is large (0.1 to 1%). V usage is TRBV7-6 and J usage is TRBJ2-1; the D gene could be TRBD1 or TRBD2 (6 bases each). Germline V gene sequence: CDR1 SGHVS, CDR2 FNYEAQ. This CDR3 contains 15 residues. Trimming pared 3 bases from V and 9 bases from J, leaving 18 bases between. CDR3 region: CASSFLAPEGGEQFF. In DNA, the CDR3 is TGTGCCAGCAGCTTTTTGGCCCCGGAGGGGGGTGAGCAGTTCTTC.

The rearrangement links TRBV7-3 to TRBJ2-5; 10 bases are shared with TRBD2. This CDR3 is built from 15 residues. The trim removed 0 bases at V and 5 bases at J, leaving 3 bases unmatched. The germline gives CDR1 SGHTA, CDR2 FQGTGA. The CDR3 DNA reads TGTGCCAGCAGCTTAACAGCGGGGGGGGTTGAGACCCAGTACTTC. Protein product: CASSLTAGGVETQYF.

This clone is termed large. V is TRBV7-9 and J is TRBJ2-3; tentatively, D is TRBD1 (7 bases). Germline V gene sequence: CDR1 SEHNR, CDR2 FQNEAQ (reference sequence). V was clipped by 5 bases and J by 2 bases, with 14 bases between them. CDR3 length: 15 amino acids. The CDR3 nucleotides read TGTGCCAGCAGCCCAACAGGGGAGGTCACAGATACGCAGTATTTT. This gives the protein CASSPTGEVTDTQYF.

The CDR3 spells CASSQGWTSGSSYEQYF. In DNA form, the CDR3 reads TGTGCCAGCAGCCAGGGCTGGACTAGCGGGAGCTCCTACGAGCAGTACTTC. This chain joins TRBV4-2 and TRBJ2-7; 13 bases line up with TRBD2. Trimming took 3 bases from V and 0 from J; bases not matched to a gene: 5. The CDR3 consists of 17 residues. Looked up from germline, CDR1 is LGHNA and CDR2 is YNFKEQ.

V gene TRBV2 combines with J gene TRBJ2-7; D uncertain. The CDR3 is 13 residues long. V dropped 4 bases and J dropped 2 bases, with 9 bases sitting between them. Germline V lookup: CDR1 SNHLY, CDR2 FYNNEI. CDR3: CASSAAPTYEQYF. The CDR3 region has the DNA TGTGCCAGCAGTGCAGCCCCCACCTACGAGCAGTACTTC. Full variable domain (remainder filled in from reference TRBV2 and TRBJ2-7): EPEVTQTPSHQVTQMGQEVILRCVPISNHLYFYWYRQILGQKVEFLVSFYNNEISEKSEIFDDQFSVERPDGSNFTLKIRSTKLEDSAMYFCASSAAPTYEQYFGPGTRLTVT.

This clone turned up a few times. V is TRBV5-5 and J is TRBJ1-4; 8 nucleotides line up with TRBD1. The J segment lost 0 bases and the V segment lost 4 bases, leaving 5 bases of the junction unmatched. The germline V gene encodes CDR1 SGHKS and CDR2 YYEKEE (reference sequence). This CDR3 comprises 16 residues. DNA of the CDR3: TGTGCCAGCAGCCCCGGGACAGGAGCAACTAATGAAAAACTGTTTTTT. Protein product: CASSPGTGATNEKLFF.

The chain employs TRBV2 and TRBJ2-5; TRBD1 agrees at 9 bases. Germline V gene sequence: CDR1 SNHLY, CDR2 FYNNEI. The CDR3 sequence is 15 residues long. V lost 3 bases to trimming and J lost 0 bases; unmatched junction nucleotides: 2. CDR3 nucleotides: TGTGCCAGCAGTGACCGGGACAGGGACCAAGAGACCCAGTACTTC. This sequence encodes CASSDRDRDQETQYF.

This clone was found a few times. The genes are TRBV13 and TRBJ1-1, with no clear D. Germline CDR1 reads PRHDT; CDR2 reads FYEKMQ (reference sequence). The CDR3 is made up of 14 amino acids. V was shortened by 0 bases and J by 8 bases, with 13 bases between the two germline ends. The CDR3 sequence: CASSLGTVGSEAFF. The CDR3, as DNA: TGTGCCAGCAGCTTAGGTACGGTGGGCAGCGAAGCTTTCTTT.

The CDR3 DNA follows: TGTGCCAGCAGTTCCTCGAACAGGAACACCGGGGAGCTGTTTTTT. It encodes CASSSSNRNTGELFF. The V and J genes are TRBV7-9 and TRBJ2-2; no clear D. Germline CDR1 reads SEHNR; CDR2 reads FQNEAQ (reference sequence). The germline V and J ends were trimmed by 6 bases and 1 base, with 12 bases remaining between them. The CDR3 loop spans 15 amino acids.

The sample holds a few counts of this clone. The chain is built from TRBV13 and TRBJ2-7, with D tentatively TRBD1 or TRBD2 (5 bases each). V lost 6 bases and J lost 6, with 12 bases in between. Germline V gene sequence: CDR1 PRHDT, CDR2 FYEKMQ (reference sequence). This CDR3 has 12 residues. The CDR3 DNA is TGTGCCAGCAGTTCCACTGGGGGCGAGCAGTACTTC. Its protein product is CASSSTGGEQYF.

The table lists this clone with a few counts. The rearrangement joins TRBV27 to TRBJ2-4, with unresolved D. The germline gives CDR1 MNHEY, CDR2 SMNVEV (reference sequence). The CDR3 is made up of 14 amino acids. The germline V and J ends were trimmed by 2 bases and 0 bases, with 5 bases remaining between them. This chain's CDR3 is CASSLTLAKNIQYF. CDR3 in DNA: TGTGCCAGCAGTTTAACACTAGCCAAAAACATTCAGTACTTC.

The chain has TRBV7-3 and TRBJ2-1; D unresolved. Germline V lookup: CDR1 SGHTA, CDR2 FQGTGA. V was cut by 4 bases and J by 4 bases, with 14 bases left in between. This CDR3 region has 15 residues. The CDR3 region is CASSSDMGYYNEQFF. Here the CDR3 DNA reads TGTGCCAGCAGCTCCGATATGGGGTATTACAATGAGCAGTTCTTC.

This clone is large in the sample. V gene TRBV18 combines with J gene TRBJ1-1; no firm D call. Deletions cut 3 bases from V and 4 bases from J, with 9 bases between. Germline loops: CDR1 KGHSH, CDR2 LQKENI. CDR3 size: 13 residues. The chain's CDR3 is CASSPASGTEAFF. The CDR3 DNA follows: TGTGCCAGCTCACCTGCATCGGGCACTGAAGCTTTCTTT.